Each of the 29 T cell receptor beta chains below was sequenced from the same sample in a study of T cells in Graves' hyperthyroidism and ophthalmopathy. Amplification targeted TCR beta CDR3 regions from RNA transcripts. HTBI primers were employed in a first-round RT-PCR of the TCR CDR3. MiXCR, applied by TCRdb to the multiplex PCR reads, yields one record per CDR3 protein. In the table there are about 320,000 distinct CDR3 sequences, roughly 17% of which are singletons. The sample consisted of blood. The receptors come from a young man with Graves' hyperthyroidism.

This clonotype was recorded many times. In DNA, the CDR3 is TGTGCCAGCAGCTTTACCCCACGGCCGAAGGGATTCCACGAGCAGTACTTC. Protein: CASSFTPRPKGFHEQYF. This chain links TRBV13 with TRBJ2-7; D is uncertain. Germline CDR1 PRHDT, CDR2 FYEKMQ (reference sequence). The CDR3 sequence is 17 residues long. V dropped 3 bases and J dropped 5 bases, with 23 bases sitting between them.

In regard to this clonotype: Relative to the germline gene, one junction end is altered; a read error may explain this. The chain employs TRBV19 and TRBJ2-1; D unresolved. The V gene's germline CDR1 is LNHDA and CDR2 SQIVND (reference sequence). The CDR3 totals 15 residues. DNA for the CDR3: TGTGCCAGTAGTACCGGGCCCTCGACCTCCCATGAGCAATTCTTC. It codes for CASSTGPSTSHEQFF.

This clonotype has a handful of counts. This chain links TRBV3-1 with TRBJ2-6; 8 nucleotides line up with TRBD2. Germline V gene data show CDR1 as LGHDT and CDR2 as YNNKEL (reference sequence). J gave up 2 bases and V 1 base, and 7 bases lay outside the gene matches. The CDR3 consists of 18 residues. DNA for the CDR3: TGTGCCAGCAGCCAAGGTCCGGGAGGGATGGCTGGGGCCAACGTCCTGACTTTC. It specifies CASSQGPGGMAGANVLTF. Together with reference TRBV3-1 and TRBJ2-6, the CDR3 gives the full variable domain: DTAVSQTPKYLVTQMGNDKSIKCEQNLGHDTMYWYKQDSKKFLKIMFSYNNKELIINETVPNRFSPKSPDKAHLNLHINSLELGDSAVYFCASSQGPGGMAGANVLTFGAGSRLTVL.

This clonotype has ten or more counts. This chain uses TRBV2 with TRBJ1-3; the D is unclear. Germline CDR1 reads SNHLY; CDR2 reads FYNNEI. The V gene lost 10 bases and the J gene lost 0 bases, with 13 bases spanning the gap. The CDR3 has 14 amino acids. This chain's CDR3 is CATPGTFSGNTIYF. CDR3 bases: TGTGCCACCCCGGGAACGTTCTCTGGAAACACCATATATTTT.

This clonotype was seen a few times. The chain links TRBV5-6 to TRBJ1-5; D not certain. The CDR3 is 14 residues long. CDR1 and CDR2 from the germline V gene are SGHDT and YYEEEE. V was clipped by 0 bases and J by 5 bases, with 9 bases between them. CDR3 nucleotides: TGTGCCAGCAGCTTGGAGGGCGCTTATCAGCCCCAGCATTTT. Encoded protein: CASSLEGAYQPQHF.

This clonotype was observed a few times. J is TRBJ1-1 and V is TRBV10-3; D ambiguous. The V gene lost 7 bases and the J gene lost 1 base, with 7 bases spanning the gap. The CDR3 extends over 12 amino acids. CDR1 is ENHRY, CDR2 SYGVKD, per germline. The CDR3, as DNA: TGTGCCATCAAGGGAGGGAACACTGAAGCTTTCTTT. The encoded protein is CAIKGGNTEAFF.

Many counts were recorded for this clonotype. The chain has TRBV20-1 and TRBJ2-1, with 11 bases fitting TRBD2. The length of the CDR3 is 14 residues. The V gene end was trimmed by 5 bases and the J gene end by 6 bases; junction bases not matched to a gene: 6. The germline CDR1 and CDR2 sequences are DFQATT and SNEGSKA (reference sequence). DNA of the CDR3: TGCAGTGCTTTTACCGGGACTAGCGGCAATGAGCAGTTCTTC. It specifies CSAFTGTSGNEQFF.

At least ten counts were recorded for this clonotype. This rearrangement joins TRBV20-1 to TRBJ2-5, with 7 bases fitting TRBD2. The CDR3 runs 13 residues. The V gene end was trimmed by 4 bases and the J gene end by 5 bases; junction bases not matched to a gene: 7. In germline, CDR1 is DFQATT, CDR2 SNEGSKA (reference sequence). The CDR3 nucleotides read TGCAGTGCTATGGTGGCGGGAGCGGAGACCCAGTACTTC. This codes for CSAMVAGAETQYF.

This chain uses TRBV11-2 with TRBJ2-1; D perhaps matches TRBD1 (5 bases). CDR1 is SGHAT, CDR2 FQNNGV, per germline. The CDR3 covers 14 residues. The V end was cut by 5 bases, the J end by 7 bases, with 15 bases between. As DNA, the CDR3 is TGTGCCAGCAGCCAAGAAAATGGGGCGAATGAGCAGTTCTTC. Its protein product is CASSQENGANEQFF.

In its sample, this clonotype was seen many times. This chain uses TRBV7-8 with TRBJ1-5; D gene uncertain. In germline, CDR1 is SGHVS, CDR2 FQNEAQ. The V and J ends lost 1 base and 9 bases respectively, with 10 bases between them. The CDR3 is 13 residues long. CDR3 DNA: TGTGCCAGCAGCTTAGAAACCGAGGGGCCCCAGCATTTT. Protein sequence: CASSLETEGPQHF.

This clonotype was seen many times. The genes are TRBV28 and TRBJ2-5, with 15 positions matching TRBD2. V lost 4 bases to trimming and J lost 2 bases; unmatched junction nucleotides: 2. CDR3 size: 16 residues. Germline V gene data show CDR1 as MDHEN and CDR2 as SYDVKM. In nucleotides, the CDR3 is TGTGCCAGCAGTTCCGGACTAGCGGGAGGGCAAGAGACCCAGTACTTC. The encoded protein is CASSSGLAGGQETQYF.

This clonotype appeared a single time. This chain connects TRBV6-2 or TRBV6-3 to TRBJ2-3; TRBD1 matches at 8 bases. CDR1 MNHEY and CDR2 SVGEGT come from the germline V gene. With V trimmed by 7 bases and J by 4 bases, 10 bases remained unmatched. CDR3 length: 15 amino acids. CDR3 residues: CASISLQGESDTQYF. DNA for the CDR3: TGTGCCAGCATTTCTTTACAGGGGGAATCAGATACGCAGTATTTT.

This clonotype was detected a few times. The chain recombines TRBV3-1 with TRBJ2-3; 8 bases map to TRBD1. The CDR3 sequence is 15 residues long. The junction had 2 bases not matched to a gene; V was cut back by 2 bases and J by 1 base. Germline V gene data show CDR1 as LGHDT and CDR2 as YNNKEL (reference sequence). The CDR3 is CASSQPQGGTDTQYF. CDR3 in DNA: TGTGCCAGCAGCCAACCACAGGGGGGCACAGATACGCAGTATTTT.

There are many counts of this clonotype. The chain joins TRBV11-2 to TRBJ2-3, with a possible D match to TRBD1 (5 bases). Germline loops: CDR1 SGHAT, CDR2 FQNNGV. There are 18 residues in the CDR3. V gave up 1 base and J gave up 1 base, with 18 bases separating them. DNA of the CDR3: TGTGCCAGCAGCTTAGCCCAAAATCAGGGATTGGGCACAGATACGCAGTATTTT. This encodes CASSLAQNQGLGTDTQYF. The full variable domain, completed using reference TRBV11-2 and TRBJ2-3, is EAGVAQSPRYKIIEKRQSVAFWCNPISGHATLYWYQQILGQGPKLLIQFQNNGVVDDSQLPKDRFSAERLKGVDSTLKIQPAKLEDSAVYLCASSLAQNQGLGTDTQYFGPGTRLTVL.

This clonotype was seen many times. The chain combines TRBV6-1 with TRBJ2-1; D not certain. Germline V lookup: CDR1 MNHNS, CDR2 SASEGT. Trimming took off 2 bases at V and 8 bases at J, with 13 bases between the two ends. The CDR3 consists of 14 residues. CDR3 coding DNA: TGTGCCAGCAGTGAAACTCCAGTTTGGCATGAGCAGTTCTTC. Protein product: CASSETPVWHEQFF.

This clonotype occurred many times. This chain uses TRBV4-2 with TRBJ2-5, with D uncertain. The CDR3 sequence is 14 residues long. V was trimmed by 1 base and J by 5 bases, leaving 11 bases between them. Germline V gene sequence: CDR1 LGHNA, CDR2 YNFKEQ. CDR3 DNA sequence: TGTGCCAGCAGCCAAGTAGGCGTTACGGAGACCCAGTACTTC. Translating it yields CASSQVGVTETQYF.

The chain uses TRBV5-4 and TRBJ2-1, with D tentatively TRBD1 (6 bases). Germline lookup yields CDR1 SGHNT and CDR2 YYREEE (reference sequence). The CDR3 consists of 15 residues. V dropped 4 bases and J dropped 3 bases, with 14 bases sitting between them. CDR3 residues: CASSPQGPLYNEQFF. CDR3 bases: TGTGCCAGCAGCCCACAGGGACCCCTCTACAATGAGCAGTTCTTC.

This clonotype was observed many times. The V and J genes are TRBV24-1 and TRBJ2-1; possible D gene TRBD2, 5 bases. Germline values: CDR1 KGHDR, CDR2 SFDVKD. Trimming took off 5 bases at V and 1 base at J, with 11 bases between the two ends. The CDR3 is 15 amino acids. The CDR3 DNA reads as TGTGCCACCAGTGGCGGAGGAGGATCCTACAATGAGCAGTTCTTC. This translates into CATSGGGGSYNEQFF.

This clonotype turned up a few times. The chain links TRBV15 to TRBJ2-3; 9 nucleotides agree with TRBD1. The CDR3 sequence is 17 residues long. The germline V gene has CDR1 LNHNV and CDR2 YYDKDF (reference sequence). J lost 1 base, V lost 0 bases, and 5 bases had no gene match. For the CDR3, the DNA is TGTGCCACCAGCAGAGAATTAAGGACAGGGGGCACAGATACGCAGTATTTT. It translates to CATSRELRTGGTDTQYF.

This clonotype was counted at least ten times. The genes are TRBV11-2 and TRBJ2-4; D may be TRBD2 (6 bases). CDR1 is SGHAT and CDR2 is FQNNGV in the germline V gene. V was pared by 4 bases and J by 0 bases, with 10 bases between. CDR3 length equals 15 residues. CDR3 DNA: TGTGCCAGCAGCTCTGGGGGACTAGCCAAAAACATTCAGTACTTC. It specifies CASSSGGLAKNIQYF.

This clonotype was detected only a few times. The chain's CDR3 is CASRDPRDLTDTQYF. The CDR3 DNA reads TGTGCCAGCAGGGATCCCCGGGACCTCACAGATACGCAGTATTTT. V is TRBV6-1 and J is TRBJ2-3; D tentatively fits TRBD1 or TRBD2 (5 bases each). Trimming pared 6 bases from V and 2 bases from J, leaving 15 bases between. This CDR3 comprises 15 residues. Germline-derived CDR1 and CDR2 are MNHNS and SASEGT.

This clonotype has only a few counts. The J gene is TRBJ2-3, the V gene TRBV11-3; weak D call: TRBD1 (6 bases). There are 12 residues in the CDR3. Germline CDR1 SGHNT, CDR2 YENEEA. The V gene lost 0 bases and the J gene lost 9 bases, with 7 bases spanning the gap. CDR3 amino acids: CASSLDGGTQYF. CDR3 nucleotides: TGTGCCAGCAGCTTAGATGGGGGCACGCAGTATTTT.

This chain uses TRBV19 with TRBJ1-5; D unclear. This CDR3 region has 14 residues. Germline loops: CDR1 LNHDA, CDR2 SQIVND (reference sequence). V was pared by 1 base and J by 2 bases, with 6 bases between. CDR3 nucleotides: TGTGCCAGTAGTATAGCTTCGGGCAATCAGCCCCAGCATTTT. Residues: CASSIASGNQPQHF.

This clonotype occurred many times. The chain combines TRBV30 with TRBJ2-7; TRBD2 matches at 8 bases. V lost 0 bases, J lost 4 bases, and 8 bases stayed unmatched. This CDR3 comprises 15 residues. The germline V gene has CDR1 GTSNPN and CDR2 SVGIG (reference sequence). Written as DNA, the CDR3 is TGTGCCTGGAGTGTTTCGGGACTAGGAAATTACGAGCAGTACTTC. It translates to CAWSVSGLGNYEQYF. The full variable domain, its missing parts supplied by reference TRBV30 and TRBJ2-7, is SQTIHQWPATLVQPVGSPLSLECTVEGTSNPNLYWYRQAAGRGLQLLFYSVGIGQISSEVPQNLSASRPQDRQFILSSKKLLLSDSGFYLCAWSVSGLGNYEQYFGPGTRLTVT.

This clonotype was detected ten times or more. The chain combines TRBV5-6 with TRBJ1-5; D unclear. The ends were cut back, 0 bases at V and 7 bases at J, with 8 bases in the middle. Germline CDR1 reads SGHDT; CDR2 reads YYEEEE. This CDR3 region has 13 residues. The CDR3 sequence is CASSLGVNQPQHF. As DNA, the CDR3 is TGTGCCAGCAGCTTGGGAGTTAACCAGCCCCAGCATTTT.

In this sample, this clonotype turned up many times. V is TRBV5-1 and J is TRBJ2-3; D assignment may be TRBD1 or TRBD2 (7 bases each). Deletions cut 2 bases from V and 6 bases from J, with 16 bases between. Per germline, CDR1 SGHRS and CDR2 YFSETQ. The CDR3 has 15 amino acids. This CDR3 is CASSLQGRREDTQYF. CDR3 in DNA: TGCGCCAGCAGCTTACAGGGGCGGCGGGAGGATACGCAGTATTTT.

This clonotype showed up many times. The rearrangement uses TRBV20-1 and TRBJ1-4, with 9 bases identical to TRBD1. Germline V gene data show CDR1 as DFQATT and CDR2 as SNEGSKA (reference sequence). J was trimmed by 6 bases and V by 0 bases; bases with no gene match: 2. CDR3 size: 14 residues. DNA of the CDR3: TGCAGTGCTAGAGAGACAGGGGGAGATGAAAAACTGTTTTTT. The encoded protein is CSARETGGDEKLFF.

This clonotype was picked up a small number of times. The gene calls are TRBV7-8 and TRBJ1-4; 7 bases are a match to TRBD1. Trimming removed 2 bases from V and 8 bases from J; junction bases left unmatched: 8. Germline-derived CDR1 and CDR2 are SGHVS and FQNEAQ. The CDR3 covers 15 residues. The CDR3 loop reads CASSLNRGLKEKLFF. Here the CDR3 DNA reads TGTGCCAGCAGCTTAAACAGGGGACTGAAAGAAAAACTGTTTTTT.

This clonotype has only one observation. The chain joins TRBV5-8 to TRBJ1-2; D call uncertain. The CDR3 runs 15 residues. Trimming stripped 0 bases from V and 4 bases from J, with 13 bases between. Germline V gene lookup returns CDR1 SGHTS and CDR2 YDEGEE. CDR3 coding DNA: TGTGCCAGCAGCTTGGGGGGAGGAGTGTTCTATGGCTACACCTTC. Encoded protein: CASSLGGGVFYGYTF.